Following are 30 T cell receptor beta chains from one sample sequenced in a study of blood T cell repertoires in COVID-19. Clones were read by immunoSEQ multiplex PCR, and TCRdb kept only the in-frame ones, dropping some. The data hold approximately 97,000 clones, with roughly nine tenths observed a single time. Material for sequencing was peripheral blood. The source is a man between 45 and 60 years old with active COVID-19.

The rearrangement joins TRBV19 to TRBJ2-2, with D maybe TRBD1 (5 bases). From germline, CDR1 is LNHDA and CDR2 SQIVND (reference sequence). The CDR3 is 16 residues long. Trimming shortened V by 6 bases and J by 4 bases, and 18 bases separated the two germline ends. The CDR3 DNA follows: TGTGCCAGTAGCGACCTCGGAAGGGGCAGCACCGGGGAGCTGTTTTTT. Translated, it gives CASSDLGRGSTGELFF.

V usage is TRBV11-2 and J usage is TRBJ2-2; 7 bases are shared with TRBD1. Germline V gene data show CDR1 as SGHAT and CDR2 as FQNNGV. There are 17 residues in the CDR3. The trim removed 5 bases at V and 0 bases at J, leaving 9 bases unmatched. CDR3 residues: CASSTLRGPPNTGELFF. The CDR3 DNA sequence: TGTGCCAGCAGCACCCTAAGGGGGCCTCCGAACACCGGGGAGCTGTTTTTT.

The rearrangement links TRBV3-1 (or the pseudogene TRBV3-2) to TRBJ2-1, with 10 bases lining up with TRBD2. The CDR3 runs to 15 residues. Trimming took 4 bases from V and 7 from J; bases not matched to a gene: 7. CDR1 is LGHDT and CDR2 is YNNKEL in the germline V gene (reference sequence). For the CDR3, the DNA is TGTGCCAGCAGCCTTAGCGGGGGGTCAGGGAATGAGCAGTTCTTC. Translated, it gives CASSLSGGSGNEQFF.

The gene calls are TRBV7-3 and TRBJ2-7; 7 bases are shared with TRBD1. Germline loops: CDR1 SGHTA, CDR2 FQGTGA. V was pared by 6 bases and J by 1 base, with 9 bases of the junction left unmatched. This CDR3 region has 15 residues. CDR3 amino acids: CASSYRPGQSYEQYF. DNA of the CDR3: TGTGCCAGCAGTTACCGTCCGGGACAGTCCTACGAGCAGTACTTC.

CDR3 protein: CASSHRDSATNYGYTF. CDR3 DNA sequence: TGTGCCAGCAGCCACCGGGACAGTGCCACCAACTATGGCTACACCTTC. This rearrangement joins TRBV3-1 (or the pseudogene TRBV3-2) to TRBJ1-2, with 7 bases fitting TRBD1. Germline CDR1 LGHDT, CDR2 YNNKEL (reference sequence). J lost 2 bases, V lost 3 bases, and 9 bases had no gene match. The length of the CDR3 is 16 residues.

The rearrangement uses TRBV5-1 and TRBJ1-2; weak D call: TRBD1 (5 bases). The germline CDR1 and CDR2 sequences are SGHRS and YFSETQ. The CDR3 is made up of 14 amino acids. With 0 bases removed from V and 4 bases from J, the gap between germline ends came to 10 bases. The CDR3 region has the DNA TGCGCCAGCAGCTTGGGGACAAGTGGCTATGGCTACACCTTC. This codes for CASSLGTSGYGYTF. The entire variable domain, with the rest obtained from reference TRBV5-1 and TRBJ1-2, is as follows: KAGVTQTPRYLIKTRGQQVTLSCSPISGHRSVSWYQQTPGQGLQFLFEYFSETQRNKGNFPGRFSGRQFSNSRSEMNVSTLELGDSALYLCASSLGTSGYGYTFGSGTRLTVV.

The CDR3 protein is CASSNDRGRGEKLFF. The CDR3 nucleotides are TGTGCCAGCAGCAACGACAGGGGAAGAGGGGAAAAACTGTTTTTT. The chain recombines TRBV9 with TRBJ1-4; 8 nucleotides match TRBD1. Germline CDR1 SGDLS, CDR2 YYNGEE. J was trimmed by 8 bases and V by 4 bases; bases with no gene match: 10. The CDR3 runs to 15 residues.

The V call is TRBV3-1 (or the pseudogene TRBV3-2), the J call TRBJ2-3, with D tentatively TRBD1 (6 bases). CDR1 is LGHDT and CDR2 is YNNKEL in the germline V gene (reference sequence). The CDR3 spans 16 residues. The ends were cut back, 5 bases at V and 0 bases at J, with 15 bases in the middle. CDR3 coding DNA: TGTGCCAGCAGCGACAGGCGCCCTTCTAGCACAGATACGCAGTATTTT. It yields the protein CASSDRRPSSTDTQYF.

This sequence joins TRBV9 and TRBJ2-2; maybe TRBD2 (6 bases). The CDR3 sequence is 17 residues long. V was clipped by 0 bases and J by 1 base, with 13 bases between them. Germline lookup yields CDR1 SGDLS and CDR2 YYNGEE. Here the CDR3 reads CASSVAGRGGNTGELFF. The CDR3 DNA sequence: TGTGCCAGCAGCGTAGCGGGGCGGGGTGGGAACACCGGGGAGCTGTTTTTT. The whole variable domain, remainder taken from reference TRBV9 and TRBJ2-2, is DSGVTQTPKHLITATGQRVTLRCSPRSGDLSVYWYQQSLDQGLQFLIQYYNGEERAKGNILERFSAQQFPDLHSELNLSSLELGDSALYFCASSVAGRGGNTGELFFGEGSRLTVL.

The V gene is TRBV19, the J gene TRBJ1-2, with D possibly TRBD1 on 5 matching bases. The germline CDR1 and CDR2 sequences are LNHDA and SQIVND (reference sequence). The CDR3 consists of 15 residues. V was cut by 1 base and J by 6 bases, with 15 bases left in between. The CDR3, as DNA: TGTGCCAGTAGTATAGGGCAGGGCACTTCAAATGGCTACACCTTC. This gives the protein CASSIGQGTSNGYTF. Together with reference TRBV19 and TRBJ1-2, the CDR3 gives the full variable domain: DGGITQSPKYLFRKEGQNVTLSCEQNLNHDAMYWYRQDPGQGLRLIYYSQIVNDFQKGDIAEGYSVSREKKESFPLTVTSAQKNPTAFYLCASSIGQGTSNGYTFGSGTRLTVV.

The gene calls are TRBV5-6 and TRBJ1-2; D remains unclear. This CDR3 has 17 residues. V lost 0 bases to trimming and J lost 6 bases, with 21 bases between them. Germline assignment: CDR1 SGHDT and CDR2 YYEEEE. CDR3 bases: TGTGCCAGCAGCTTGGAAATTTTGGCCAGGCGATTTAATGGCTACACCTTC. It encodes CASSLEILARRFNGYTF.

The rearrangement links TRBV6-5 to TRBJ1-1; no clear D gene. This CDR3 comprises 15 residues. Germline V CDR1 and CDR2: MNHEY, SVGAGI. Trimming left V 3 bases short and J 2 bases short, with 13 bases between. The CDR3 reads CASSYRSTANTEAFF. CDR3 sequence (DNA): TGTGCCAGCAGTTATCGGTCCACAGCAAACACTGAAGCTTTCTTT.

The chain employs TRBV29-1 and TRBJ2-1, with 10 positions matching TRBD2. CDR1 and CDR2 (germline): SQVTM, ANQGSEA. J was trimmed by 9 bases and V by 5 bases; bases with no gene match: 10. The CDR3 covers 14 residues. The CDR3 sequence: CSVSRAGGPVEQFF. CDR3 bases: TGCAGCGTTAGTAGAGCGGGGGGGCCGGTTGAGCAGTTCTTC.

There are a few counts of this clone. In DNA form, the CDR3 reads TGTGCCAGCTCACCAAACCTGGGACAGGGAGAGACCCAGTACTTC. Its protein product is CASSPNLGQGETQYF. The genes are TRBV18 and TRBJ2-5, with 9 bases fitting TRBD1. V shed 2 bases, J shed 4 bases, and the junction held 5 bases outside the gene matches. This CDR3 region has 15 residues. Per the germline V gene, CDR1 is KGHSH and CDR2 is LQKENI.

This clone is a singleton in its sample. V and J are TRBV5-1 and TRBJ2-5; 10 nucleotides align to TRBD2. The J segment lost 2 bases and the V segment lost 0 bases, leaving 4 bases of the junction unmatched. Per the germline V gene, CDR1 is SGHRS and CDR2 is YFSETQ. This CDR3 comprises 16 residues. This CDR3 reads CASSLGGAGGQETQYF. CDR3 DNA sequence: TGCGCCAGCAGCTTGGGAGGAGCGGGGGGGCAAGAGACCCAGTACTTC.

The V gene is TRBV6-5, the J gene TRBJ2-5, with D possibly being TRBD2 (6 bases). CDR3 length: 13 residues. Trimming removed 7 bases from V and 2 bases from J, with 11 bases in between. Germline V gene sequence: CDR1 MNHEY, CDR2 SVGAGI. Written as DNA, the CDR3 is TGTGCCAGCAAGAGGGAGGTACAAGAGACCCAGTACTTC. It encodes CASKREVQETQYF.

The V and J genes are TRBV5-1 and TRBJ2-7; D is perhaps TRBD1 (5 bases). Germline CDR1 is SGHRS and CDR2 is YFSETQ. The germline V and J ends were trimmed by 4 bases and 5 bases, with 16 bases remaining between them. This CDR3 has 14 amino acids. DNA of the CDR3: TGCGCCAGCAGCCCAGGCAGGGCGTATAACGAGCAGTACTTC. Translating gives CASSPGRAYNEQYF.

This clone was recorded a few times. CDR3 sequence reads: CASSVGVSSSGNTIYF. Here the CDR3 DNA reads TGTGCCAGCAGCGTCGGGGTCTCCAGTTCTGGAAACACCATATATTTT. V usage is TRBV7-9 and J usage is TRBJ1-3; D unresolved. In germline, CDR1 is SEHNR, CDR2 FQNEAQ (reference sequence). This CDR3 has 16 residues. Trimming stripped 5 bases from V and 1 base from J, with 15 bases between.

This clone was counted once. The V gene is TRBV7-2, the J gene TRBJ2-5; 7 positions match TRBD2. The J segment lost 5 bases and the V segment lost 5 bases, leaving 11 bases of the junction unmatched. Germline assignment: CDR1 SGHTA and CDR2 FQGNSA. The CDR3 has 15 amino acids. The CDR3 here is CASSLGEAGGETQYF. The CDR3 region has the DNA TGTGCCAGCAGCCTAGGGGAGGCCGGGGGGGAGACCCAGTACTTC.

The V gene is TRBV27, the J gene TRBJ1-1; D is uncertain. The CDR3 contains 14 residues. The V end lost 0 bases, the J end lost 10 bases, and 15 bases lay between the germline ends. Germline CDR1 MNHEY, CDR2 SMNVEV (reference sequence). The CDR3 DNA reads as TGTGCCAGCAGTTTATCTGGCGGTCCGGGTGCAGCTTTCTTT. This encodes CASSLSGGPGAAFF.

This clone occurred once. The rearrangement joins TRBV7-2 to TRBJ1-2; tentatively, D is TRBD1 (6 bases). Per the germline V gene, CDR1 is SGHTA and CDR2 is FQGNSA. The CDR3 is made up of 16 amino acids. V was pared by 3 bases and J by 8 bases, with 22 bases between. The CDR3 DNA follows: TGTGCCAGCAGCTTGGGGAGGGGGGCGAAGATGAAGGGCTACACCTTC. Protein: CASSLGRGAKMKGYTF. The entire variable domain, with the rest obtained from reference TRBV7-2 and TRBJ1-2, is as follows: GAGVSQSPSNKVTEKGKDVELRCDPISGHTALYWYRQSLGQGLEFLIYFQGNSAPDKSGLPSDRFSAERTGGSVSTLTIQRTQQEDSAVYLCASSLGRGAKMKGYTFGSGTRLTVV.

This chain uses TRBV12-5 with TRBJ1-5, with a possible D match to TRBD1 (6 bases). This CDR3 comprises 15 residues. Germline V gene sequence: CDR1 LGHNT, CDR2 FRNRAP. The V and J ends lost 6 bases and 8 bases respectively, with 20 bases between them. CDR3 nucleotides: TGTGCTAGTGGCTCTGGACAGTCTGGGGGGGAGCCCCAGCATTTT. Translation gives CASGSGQSGGEPQHF.

The chain joins TRBV6-5 to TRBJ1-1; no clear D. This CDR3 spans 14 amino acids. Germline CDR1 is MNHEY and CDR2 is SVGAGI. V lost 7 bases to trimming and J lost 5 bases, with 17 bases between them. CDR3 in DNA: TGTGCCAGCACCCCTACTACGCCTCGGACTGAAGCTTTCTTT. This encodes CASTPTTPRTEAFF.

This clone was detected a few times. The chain joins TRBV7-9 to TRBJ1-2; TRBD1 aligns across 7 bases. CDR3 length: 16 amino acids. V dropped 6 bases and J dropped 3; count of bases not matched to a gene: 13. The V gene's germline CDR1 is SEHNR and CDR2 FQNEAQ (reference sequence). The chain's CDR3 is CASSPTGQHLYYGYTF. The CDR3 nucleotides read TGTGCCAGCAGTCCCACGGGACAGCACCTCTACTATGGCTACACCTTC. Combining the CDR3 with reference TRBV7-9 and TRBJ1-2 gives the whole variable domain DTGVSQNPRHKITKRGQNVTFRCDPISEHNRLYWYRQTLGQGPEFLTYFQNEAQLEKSRLLSDRFSAERPKGSFSTLEIQRTEQGDSAMYLCASSPTGQHLYYGYTFGSGTRLTVV.

The genes are TRBV7-9 and TRBJ2-1; 8 bases map to TRBD1. The CDR3 loop spans 14 amino acids. CDR1 and CDR2 from the germline V gene are SEHNR and FQNEAQ (reference sequence). V lost 5 bases and J lost 10; bases outside the gene matches: 10. The CDR3: CASSPDRQGSEQFF. The CDR3 coding sequence is TGTGCCAGCAGCCCCGATCGACAGGGGAGCGAGCAGTTCTTC.

The J gene is TRBJ2-3, the V gene TRBV5-1; 7 bases are a match to TRBD2. This CDR3 spans 15 amino acids. Trimming cost V 2 bases and J 1 base; bases outside gene matches: 4. The germline V gene has CDR1 SGHRS and CDR2 YFSETQ. The CDR3 sequence is CASSFLAGGTDTQYF. In DNA form, the CDR3 reads TGCGCCAGCAGCTTCCTCGCGGGGGGCACAGATACGCAGTATTTT.

The genes are TRBV20-1 and TRBJ2-7; D possibly corresponds to TRBD2 (6 bases). The CDR3 sequence is 16 residues long. V was shortened by 3 bases and J by 2 bases, with 20 bases between the two germline ends. CDR1 and CDR2 (germline): DFQATT, SNEGSKA (reference sequence). The CDR3 is CSASRGGVVAAYEQYF. The CDR3 DNA sequence: TGCAGTGCTAGTAGAGGAGGGGTCGTAGCGGCCTACGAGCAGTACTTC.

This chain connects TRBV7-2 to TRBJ1-2; 8 positions match TRBD1. The CDR3 has 14 residues. The germline gives CDR1 SGHTA, CDR2 FQGNSA. Losses at the gene ends were 1 base for V and 7 bases for J; bases not matched to a gene: 5. CDR3 sequence reads: CASSLGLRGPGYTF. The CDR3 coding sequence is TGTGCCAGCAGCTTAGGTCTCAGGGGGCCTGGCTACACCTTC.

The chain links TRBV5-6 to TRBJ1-5, with TRBD1 matching 7 bases. The CDR3 spans 16 residues. CDR1 and CDR2 (germline): SGHDT, YYEEEE. Unmatched junction bases numbered 9, after V lost 0 bases and J lost 6 bases. CDR3 loop: CASSLAGGPGGQPQHF. In DNA form, the CDR3 reads TGTGCCAGCAGCTTGGCCGGGGGCCCAGGGGGTCAGCCCCAGCATTTT.

This chain joins TRBV5-6 and TRBJ2-5; tentative D call: TRBD2 (5 bases). The CDR3 is made up of 14 amino acids. Germline V gives CDR1 SGHDT, CDR2 YYEEEE. Trimming removed 0 bases from V and 5 bases from J, with 11 bases in between. The CDR3 DNA reads TGTGCCAGCAGCTTGGTGTCAGGAGGCGAGACCCAGTACTTC. Its protein product is CASSLVSGGETQYF.